Included here is one T cell receptor (beta chain) sequence, with context. This clone was detected a few times. Its antigen is currently not known. No much larger clone is present one base from it, and per-base qualities are unavailable. In the germline V gene (reference sequence), CDR1 corresponds to LNHNV and CDR2 to YYDKDF. Trimming costs V 5 bases and J 1 base, and their ends lie 14 bases apart. Including the terminal cysteine and phenylalanine, the CDR3 comprises 15 residues. The sequence is cut down to CDR3 DNA, 45 bases in frame from base 1. Library preparation was by the immunoSEQ multiplex PCR assay. A mixture of 60 forward primers for TCR Vbeta segments and 13 reverse primers for TCR Jbeta segments was used in the multiplex PCR. A multiplex PCR assay on genomic DNA amplified the CDR3 region of rearranged TCR beta genes. On the Illumina HiSeq System, the amplified TCR beta libraries were sequenced as 87-base-pair reads. The study's processing was this. A later analysis tallied around 82 million unique TCR beta chains across the 700 or so repertoires, and about 12 million of those chains were shared by two or more donors. A nearest-neighbor algorithm error-corrected the raw reads and collapsed the reads into unique sequences, merging closely related sequences to remove PCR and sequencing errors. CDR3 sequences were aligned to IMGT reference sequences to assign V, D and J gene segments. For a sequence to be retained, at least a six-nucleotide match to both a V gene segment and a J gene segment was required. Rearrangements were called productive when the CDR3 lacked stop codons and stayed in frame with V and J; all others were non-productive. Following IMGT convention, CDR3 was defined as the stretch from the second conserved V-encoded cysteine up to the conserved J-encoded phenylalanine. The earlier analysis of 587 of the donors excluded sequences that lacked an unambiguous match to a single V gene segment. In an earlier analysis of 587 of the donors, a V segment was called functional when productive rearrangements were above 56.7%, and segregating when the standard deviation between donors exceeded 5%. A statistical classification framework was developed to diagnose cytomegalovirus status using the catalog of TCR beta chain sequences. V and J gene assignment, in a later analysis, came from comparing TCR nucleotide sequences with IMGT/GENE-DB human TR gene sequences. A later analysis assigned CDR3 sequences and most-parsimonious VDJ recombination scenarios with the TCRdist pipeline. In a later analysis, every TCR beta chain was defined by the combination of its CDR3 amino acid sequence and its V-gene family, and reads without a unique V-gene family were dropped. In a later analysis, 550 to 650 highly shared, low-generation-probability nucleotide sequences were removed to address suspected cross-contamination and a sequencing artifact. In a later analysis, a clonal expansion index was calculated for each public chain from normalized within-repertoire ranks of inferred template counts. A later analysis computed generation probabilities with a VDJ recombination model fitted to out-of-frame rearrangements, and checked the results against IGoR. In a later analysis, TCR-TCR, TCR-HLA and TCR-CMV co-occurrence was scored with hypergeometric tests, and a repertoire-size bias correction was applied to TCR pairs. To estimate false discovery rates, a later analysis permuted the HLA or CMV assignments 20 times. In a later analysis, co-occurring TCRs were grouped with DBSCAN, and TCRdist sequence similarity was added when clustering was performed within HLA-allele-positive subsets. For co-occurrence clustering, repertoires with fewer than 30,000 or more than 120,000 public chains were excluded, along with roughly 5 repertoires with anomalous nucleotide sharing. Not all clones reach the TCRdb copy of this immuneACCESS table, which keeps in-frame sequences only. Checked studies attribute under half of the gap to unresolved V genes and leave the rest unexplained. V and J calls and clone size are as listed in that table; D and trimming were resolved from the DNA. For this sample the table gives under 120,000 clones, of which 70% were detected only once. The top ten constitute 9.5% to 13% of the sample.

These data come from a study of cytomegalovirus exposure and HLA in healthy donors (dated by TCRdb to about 2017). Background on the whole study: An earlier analysis of more than 550 of the donors reported roughly 300 Gb of sequence data and approximately 120 million unique TCR beta sequences obtained from around 190 million T cells. An early release that covered 640 HLA-typed donors contained around 300 gigabases of sequencing data and about 84 million unique TCR sequences. Of the approximately 400 genotyped donors, approximately 80% fell in the genetic ancestry cluster associated with self-reported Caucasian donors. The study was designed to test whether signatures of past pathogen exposure could be identified by cataloging public T cell receptors. The T cell repertoires of around 730 subjects were profiled by immunosequencing and related to cytomegalovirus serostatus. A separate validation cohort of about 110 different subjects was used in addition to the approximately 700-subject first cohort. To predict cytomegalovirus infection status, the study brought together high-throughput TCR immunosequencing, statistical association of individual TCRs with disease status, and machine learning. A later analysis re-analyzed previously published TCR beta repertoires from 666 donors and added high-resolution HLA genotyping to study TCR occurrence patterns. Rather than using new phenotypic data, the later analysis identified candidate immune exposures from TCR beta sequences and from how often those sequences occurred across donors. An earlier analysis of about 620 of the donors applied high-throughput TCR beta sequencing to assess whether each TCR beta V gene segment acted as functional or pseudogenic. Donor age, sex, ethnicity and CMV serostatus were compiled together with the repertoire data. Genome-wide SNP genotypes for about 60% of the 666 donors were used in a later genetic analysis, which treated that subset as a discovery cohort. All discovery cohort repertoires had been generated using a single sequencing platform. HLA typing covered class I and class II loci at four-digit resolution. The number of typed donors differed by locus: about 629-640 for A, B, C, DRB1 and DQB1; about 520 for DQA1; 606 for DPA1; and about 450 for DPB1. Several DR-DQ haplotypes were treated as single units for association and clustering because of strong linkage in the cohort. Among roughly 370 genotyped donors of the cohort, an average of 235,054 unique TCR beta nucleotide sequences were sequenced per donor, 15% to 20% of them non-productive.

The cohort comprised 710 or so healthy bone marrow donors. All cohort members were sampled while nominally healthy, although unrecorded immune exposures were likely present. The donor tested CMV seropositive and was one of the 289 seropositive cohort members. Every donor gave a peripheral blood sample, and the peripheral blood mononuclear cells from that sample were used for TCR beta sequencing. Genomic DNA was extracted from the blood cell samples with the Qiagen DNeasy Blood Extraction Kit. Results and caveats for the whole study, not just this receptor: Immune exposure information for the cohort was limited to CMV serostatus. Roughly uniform sequencing depth across donors was assumed in presence/absence analyses, although this assumption may not hold. An earlier analysis of 587 of the donors showed that most TCR beta V segments appeared in productive rearrangements either about 87% or about 30% of the time, which broadly matched IMGT annotations. Some IMGT-functional V segments, including TRBV6-2 and TRBV6-3, could not be told apart with the 87-base-pair reads, so those segments were excluded. According to a later analysis, TCR association rates differed among HLA loci, with DRB1 alleles showing the most associated TCRs and HLA-C alleles showing the fewest. According to a later genetic analysis, donors in an Asian-associated ancestry cluster had fewer N-insertions in productive TCRs than the approximately 630-donor mean. Most CMV-associated TCR beta chains appeared to be HLA-restricted in a later analysis, and the HLA associations seemed to be driven largely by CMV exposure. Because HLA typing was unavailable for some donors at each locus, only the typed subset was used in association tests. Strong co-occurrence of HLA alleles, especially DR and DQ, made assigning TCR associations to individual alleles difficult. In the study, 150 to 200 TCR beta chains were listed as associated with cytomegalovirus. The authors suggested that the approach could potentially be extended to other disease states and immunological phenotypes. A few of the identified cytomegalovirus-associated TCR beta chains were confirmed in vitro to be specific for cytomegalovirus antigens. An association between a missense DCLRE1C variant and V-gene and J-gene trimming of TCR beta chains was found in a later genetic analysis and replicated in an independent cohort. The cohort was sequenced for TCR beta chains only, and without alpha or paired-chain data the features that could be detected were limited. Because counts were too low, about 18 rarely observed V segments, including chromosome 9 orphons, were left out of the earlier analysis of over 550 of the donors. Correlated functional status among segregating V segments might reflect linkage disequilibrium, but an unknown experimental factor could not be ruled out. Compared with equally common non-associated chains, HLA-associated TCR beta chains in a later analysis were more clonally expanded and had lower generation probabilities. A further reported finding was that TCR beta sequences accurately predicted the HLA-A and HLA-B alleles for most subjects in the first cohort. The classifier was reported to diagnose cytomegalovirus status with high specificity and sensitivity in both the original cohort and the validation cohort. In a later analysis, 15,000 to 20,000 TCR beta sequences were associated with specific HLA alleles at a false discovery rate of 0.05. According to a later analysis, parvovirus B19, influenza, CMV and Epstein-Barr virus appeared linked to several top co-occurrence clusters. The sequencing pipeline was judged likely to have produced a cluster of highly shared sequence variants as a technical artifact. Across donors, most TCR sequences were observed very rarely, whereas some public TCRs were present in many individuals.

This TCR derives from a middle-aged man in good health and CMV-seropositive. The sequence links TRBV15 to TRBJ1-2; a weak D assignment points to TRBD1 (6 bases agree). Sequencing was done on a sample of PBMCs. DNA sequence: TGTGCCACCAGCGGGGGCAGGGAATTTAACTATGGCTACACCTTC. It encodes CATSGGREFNYGYTF.